The 9 T cell receptor beta chains in this list originate from one sample, sequenced in a study of blood T cell repertoires in COVID-19. The data were produced by immunoSEQ multiplex PCR, yet TCRdb's version contains in-frame clones alone and is incomplete. Here the sample spans about 160,000 clones, around 80% being singletons. The sequenced sample was PBMCs or T cells enriched from blood (not recorded which). The receptors shown here come from a woman in her 50s who had recovered from COVID-19.

This clone appeared a few times. This rearrangement joins TRBV7-2 to TRBJ2-7; D is perhaps TRBD1 (5 bases). Germline V gene sequence: CDR1 SGHTA, CDR2 FQGNSA. The length of the CDR3 is 13 residues. V lost 6 bases to trimming and J lost 1 base, with 10 bases between them. CDR3 sequence reads: CASSPGFSYEQYF. In nucleotides, the CDR3 is TGTGCCAGCAGTCCAGGGTTTTCCTACGAGCAGTACTTC.

This clone was seen once. The chain carries TRBV19 and TRBJ1-2; 8 bases map to TRBD1. CDR1 and CDR2 (germline): LNHDA, SQIVND (reference sequence). The CDR3 spans 14 residues. V dropped 4 bases and J dropped 8; count of bases not matched to a gene: 9. The CDR3 sequence is CASSNSDRVWGYTF. The CDR3 DNA is TGTGCCAGTAGTAACTCGGACAGGGTCTGGGGCTACACCTTC.

The chain employs TRBV2 and TRBJ2-7; 7 bases are a match to TRBD1. Losses at the gene ends were 4 bases for V and 12 bases for J; bases not matched to a gene: 9. The germline gives CDR1 SNHLY, CDR2 FYNNEI. The CDR3 spans 12 residues. The CDR3 nucleotides are TGTGCCAGCAGTGCCCTCCGGGACAGTCGGTACTTC. Encoded protein: CASSALRDSRYF. Drawing the rest from reference TRBV2 and TRBJ2-7, the complete variable domain is EPEVTQTPSHQVTQMGQEVILRCVPISNHLYFYWYRQILGQKVEFLVSFYNNEISEKSEIFDDQFSVERPDGSNFTLKIRSTKLEDSAMYFCASSALRDSRYFGPGTRLTVT.

The gene calls are TRBV4-3 and TRBJ2-1; D possibly corresponds to TRBD2 (6 bases). V lost 3 bases to trimming and J lost 7 bases, with 16 bases between them. Germline loops: CDR1 LGHNA, CDR2 YSLEER. This CDR3 is 15 amino acids long. The chain's CDR3 is CASSQTQLAVNEQFF. In DNA, the CDR3 is TGCGCCAGCAGCCAGACGCAACTAGCCGTTAATGAGCAGTTCTTC.

Concerning this clone itself: Within the sample, other DNA sequences also encode this same CDR3. This chain uses TRBV3-1 (or the pseudogene TRBV3-2) with TRBJ2-2, with a weak D call TRBD1 (5 bases). This CDR3 spans 13 amino acids. The germline CDR1 and CDR2 sequences are LGHDT and YNNKEL (reference sequence). Trimming stripped 1 base from V and 7 bases from J, with 7 bases between. In nucleotides, the CDR3 is TGTGCCAGCAGCCAAGGGGGCAGCGGGGAGCTGTTTTTT. Its protein is CASSQGGSGELFF.

This clone was observed many times. This chain joins TRBV19 and TRBJ1-2; 7 bases are shared with TRBD1. Germline CDR1 is LNHDA and CDR2 is SQIVND (reference sequence). The CDR3 length is 15 residues. V was clipped by 10 bases and J by 1 base; unmatched bases: 12. The DNA for the CDR3 is TGTGCCACTGGGCCACAGGGGAACTTTAACTATGGCTACACCTTC. Translating it yields CATGPQGNFNYGYTF.

The table lists this clone with a few counts. The chain carries TRBV7-2 and TRBJ1-5; the D is unclear. V was trimmed by 1 base and J by 3 bases, leaving 10 bases between them. Germline CDR1 is SGHTA and CDR2 is FQGNSA. CDR3 size: 15 residues. Here the CDR3 DNA reads TGTGCCAGCAGCTTAGGAGGCTCTTCCAATCAGCCCCAGCATTTT. Its translation: CASSLGGSSNQPQHF.

This clone was observed a single time. This CDR3 is also generated by other DNA sequences in the sample. The chain employs TRBV7-9 and TRBJ2-7; no reliable D call. CDR3 length: 12 residues. The V gene lost 4 bases and the J gene lost 0 bases, with 4 bases spanning the gap. Germline V gene sequence: CDR1 SEHNR, CDR2 FQNEAQ (reference sequence). CDR3 region: CASSSSSYEQYF. The CDR3 DNA follows: TGTGCCAGCAGCTCGAGCTCCTACGAGCAGTACTTC.

This clone has a handful of counts. This CDR3 reads CATSARRTAFF. The CDR3 DNA reads as TGTGCCACCAGCGCGAGGAGGACAGCTTTCTTT. The chain couples TRBV15 to TRBJ1-1; D gene ambiguous. The CDR3 loop spans 11 amino acids. V lost 5 bases and J 10 bases, leaving 11 bases between the germline ends. The germline V gene encodes CDR1 LNHNV and CDR2 YYDKDF (reference sequence).